Below, 28 T cell receptor beta chains from the same sample are listed, as sequenced in a study of cytomegalovirus exposure and HLA in healthy donors. The PCR ran on 60 Vbeta and 13 Jbeta primers. Clones were read by immunoSEQ multiplex PCR, and TCRdb kept only the in-frame ones, dropping some. The sample contains approximately 100,000 clones, more than 80% of which appear only once. Sequencing was performed on PBMCs. Receptors were obtained from a man aged 25-45 years in good health and CMV-seronegative.

The chain joins TRBV7-3 to TRBJ2-2, with no clear D. Trimming removed 4 bases from V and 5 bases from J, with 5 bases in between. CDR1 and CDR2 from the germline V gene are SGHTA and FQGTGA. The CDR3 covers 12 residues. The CDR3 reads CASSYRTGELFF. CDR3 coding DNA: TGTGCCAGCAGCTACCGGACCGGGGAGCTGTTTTTT.

The chain links TRBV7-3 to TRBJ2-3; 12 nucleotides align to TRBD2. V trimming: 1 base; J trimming: 3 bases; junction bases outside the gene matches: 8. The germline V gene encodes CDR1 SGHTA and CDR2 FQGTGA. This CDR3 has 18 amino acids. The CDR3 loop is CASSLIPSGRAGTDTQYF. The DNA of the CDR3 is TGTGCCAGCAGCTTAATCCCTAGCGGGAGGGCCGGGACAGATACGCAGTATTTT.

The rearrangement links TRBV6-1 to TRBJ1-1; D uncertain. CDR3 size: 14 residues. In germline, CDR1 is MNHNS, CDR2 SASEGT. The ends were cut back, 2 bases at V and 1 base at J, with 8 bases in the middle. CDR3 nucleotides: TGTGCCAGCAGTGAAAGGGAGTCGAACACTGAAGCTTTCTTT. It yields the protein CASSERESNTEAFF.

This rearrangement joins TRBV18 to TRBJ2-7; 8 bases map to TRBD1. CDR3 length: 17 residues. V trimming: 4 bases; J trimming: 1 base; junction bases outside the gene matches: 12. Germline CDR1 reads KGHSH; CDR2 reads LQKENI. CDR3 residues: CASSLGGGTGLSYEQYF. CDR3 sequence (DNA): TGTGCCAGCTCACTCGGAGGCGGGACAGGTCTATCCTACGAGCAGTACTTC.

This clone was recorded a few times. This chain uses TRBV19 with TRBJ1-3; D is uncertain. V was cut by 7 bases and J by 2 bases, with 12 bases left in between. Germline V gives CDR1 LNHDA, CDR2 SQIVND (reference sequence). The CDR3 is 14 amino acids. This CDR3 reads CASMGVLPGNTIYF. The CDR3 DNA follows: TGTGCCAGTATGGGAGTTCTGCCTGGAAACACCATATATTTT.

The chain joins TRBV4-2 to TRBJ2-5, with 15 bases lining up with TRBD2. The V gene end was trimmed by 0 bases and the J gene end by 5 bases; junction bases not matched to a gene: 7. In germline, CDR1 is LGHNA, CDR2 YNFKEQ. The length of the CDR3 is 18 residues. The CDR3 DNA is TGTGCCAGCAGCCAAGATGGCGGACTAGCGGGAGGGCCGGAGACCCAGTACTTC. This gives the protein CASSQDGGLAGGPETQYF.

DNA for the CDR3: TGTGCTAGTGGAGATGGACAGATGAACACTGAAGCTTTCTTT. Its protein product is CASGDGQMNTEAFF. The rearrangement uses TRBV12-5 and TRBJ1-1; tentatively, D is TRBD1 (6 bases). The CDR3 totals 14 residues. Trimming took off 6 bases at V and 0 bases at J, with 11 bases between the two ends. Germline CDR1 and CDR2: LGHNT and FRNRAP.

The gene calls are TRBV5-1 and TRBJ2-1; TRBD2 agrees at 8 bases. This CDR3 spans 17 amino acids. V dropped 0 bases and J dropped 0; count of bases not matched to a gene: 5. Germline V gene lookup returns CDR1 SGHRS and CDR2 YFSETQ. The CDR3, as DNA: TGCGCCAGCAGCTTGGGGAGCGGGGGAAGCTCCTACAATGAGCAGTTCTTC. Its translation: CASSLGSGGSSYNEQFF.

V gene TRBV9 combines with J gene TRBJ2-5; possibly TRBD2 for D (6 bases). Per germline, CDR1 SGDLS and CDR2 YYNGEE. The CDR3 is made up of 15 amino acids. Trimming stripped 0 bases from V and 3 bases from J, with 12 bases between. The CDR3 DNA reads as TGTGCCAGCAGCGTAGCCGGGAGTCGCGAAGAGACCCAGTACTTC. Translation: CASSVAGSREETQYF.

The chain joins TRBV5-1 to TRBJ1-6, with 7 bases aligning to TRBD1. The trim removed 0 bases at V and 0 bases at J, leaving 9 bases unmatched. Germline assignment: CDR1 SGHRS and CDR2 YFSETQ. The CDR3 has 19 amino acids. The CDR3 region is CASSLAGGTEPSYNSPLHF. DNA of the CDR3: TGCGCCAGCAGCTTGGCAGGGGGGACAGAACCCTCCTATAATTCACCCCTCCACTTT.

The J gene is TRBJ2-1, the V gene TRBV11-2, with D tentatively TRBD1 (5 bases). Per germline, CDR1 SGHAT and CDR2 FQNNGV. V lost 1 base to trimming and J lost 0 bases, with 19 bases between them. The CDR3 covers 19 residues. CDR3 coding DNA: TGTGCCAGCAGCTTAGGACAGCCCTATGCGTCTCTCTCCTACAATGAGCAGTTCTTC. It yields the protein CASSLGQPYASLSYNEQFF.

V gene TRBV5-6 combines with J gene TRBJ1-1, with 9 bases lining up with TRBD1. CDR1 SGHDT and CDR2 YYEEEE come from the germline V gene. The CDR3 loop spans 16 amino acids. V lost 3 bases to trimming and J lost 5 bases; unmatched junction nucleotides: 11. The CDR3 coding sequence is TGTGCCAGCAGCTCCGGGACAGGGATAACGTGGACTGAAGCTTTCTTT. Translation gives CASSSGTGITWTEAFF.

The rearrangement uses TRBV4-3 and TRBJ2-7, with 9 bases fitting TRBD2. The V gene end was trimmed by 1 base and the J gene end by 2 bases; junction bases not matched to a gene: 9. CDR1 LGHNA and CDR2 YSLEER come from the germline V gene. This CDR3 contains 17 residues. CDR3 residues: CASSQGWGSGSPYEQYF. Written as DNA, the CDR3 is TGCGCCAGCAGCCAAGGATGGGGTAGCGGGAGCCCCTACGAGCAGTACTTC.

This clone has just one count. The chain carries TRBV7-8 and TRBJ2-7; no clear D. V lost 1 base and J lost 1, with 11 bases in between. CDR3 length: 15 amino acids. The V gene's germline CDR1 is SGHVS and CDR2 FQNEAQ. CDR3 amino acids: CASSLEAFESYEQYF. In nucleotides, the CDR3 is TGTGCCAGCAGCTTAGAAGCTTTTGAGTCCTACGAGCAGTACTTC.

CDR3 DNA: TGTGCCAGCAGCTTAGGGGGGGCGGGCGGCGAGCAGTACTTC. This gives the protein CASSLGGAGGEQYF. The chain uses TRBV5-4 and TRBJ2-7; D might be TRBD2 (7 bases). CDR3 length equals 14 residues. The V gene lost 2 bases and the J gene lost 6 bases, with 15 bases spanning the gap. Germline CDR1 and CDR2: SGHNT and YYREEE (reference sequence).

This rearrangement joins TRBV7-9 to TRBJ2-7; D uncertain. The germline gives CDR1 SEHNR, CDR2 FQNEAQ (reference sequence). Trimming cost V 5 bases and J 5 bases, with 13 bases left between them. The CDR3 extends over 13 amino acids. The DNA for the CDR3 is TGTGCCAGCAGCCCGCAGGCGATAGACGAGCAGTACTTC. Protein product: CASSPQAIDEQYF. Based on the CDR3 plus reference TRBV7-9 and TRBJ2-7, the full variable domain is DTGVSQNPRHKITKRGQNVTFRCDPISEHNRLYWYRQTLGQGPEFLTYFQNEAQLEKSRLLSDRFSAERPKGSFSTLEIQRTEQGDSAMYLCASSPQAIDEQYFGPGTRLTVT.

The chain joins TRBV29-1 to TRBJ2-5, with 7 bases that match TRBD2. Trimming cost V 7 bases and J 5 bases; bases outside gene matches: 10. Germline CDR1 SQVTM, CDR2 ANQGSEA. The CDR3 totals 13 residues. DNA for the CDR3: TGCAGCGCTCTCCGGGGGAGGGATGAGACCCAGTACTTC. As protein: CSALRGRDETQYF.

This chain connects TRBV11-2 to TRBJ2-7; D not certain. Germline lookup yields CDR1 SGHAT and CDR2 FQNNGV. The CDR3 runs to 11 residues. With 3 bases removed from V and 4 bases from J, the gap between germline ends came to 4 bases. The CDR3 coding sequence is TGTGCCAGCAGCTTTCAATACGAGCAGTACTTC. It yields the protein CASSFQYEQYF.

V usage is TRBV29-1 and J usage is TRBJ2-1; 12 positions match TRBD2. The CDR3 is made up of 17 amino acids. Germline CDR1 is SQVTM and CDR2 is ANQGSEA. J gave up 2 bases and V 3 bases, and 8 bases lay outside the gene matches. The CDR3 bases are TGCAGCGTTGATTGGCTAGCGGGGGGGAGGACCTACAATGAGCAGTTCTTC. It translates to CSVDWLAGGRTYNEQFF.

CDR3 loop: CASSSMAGGSTDTQYF. The CDR3, as DNA: TGTGCCAGCAGCTCCATGGCGGGGGGGAGCACAGATACGCAGTATTTT. This chain uses TRBV7-3 with TRBJ2-3, with 9 bases matching TRBD2. The CDR3 sequence is 16 residues long. V lost 4 bases to trimming and J lost 0 bases; unmatched junction nucleotides: 5. The germline V gene has CDR1 SGHTA and CDR2 FQGTGA. The entire variable domain, with the rest obtained from reference TRBV7-3 and TRBJ2-3, is as follows: GAGVSQTPSNKVTEKGKYVELRCDPISGHTALYWYRQSLGQGPEFLIYFQGTGAADDSGLPNDRFFAVRPEGSVSTLKIQRTERGDSAVYLCASSSMAGGSTDTQYFGPGTRLTVL.

The chain combines TRBV11-2 with TRBJ2-5; D gene ambiguous. The CDR3 is 13 residues long. Trimming cost V 5 bases and J 0 bases, with 7 bases left between them. Germline values: CDR1 SGHAT, CDR2 FQNNGV. Written as DNA, the CDR3 is TGTGCCAGCAGCCTCAGCGACCAAGAGACCCAGTACTTC. This encodes CASSLSDQETQYF.

The rearrangement uses TRBV28 and TRBJ1-4; possible D gene TRBD1, 6 bases. V dropped 10 bases and J dropped 8 bases, with 17 bases sitting between them. The V gene's germline CDR1 is MDHEN and CDR2 SYDVKM. The CDR3 length is 13 residues. CDR3 sequence: CATLDRPGEKLFF. CDR3 bases: TGTGCCACCCTCGACAGGCCCGGGGAAAAACTGTTTTTT.

V is TRBV19 and J is TRBJ2-1; 7 positions agree with TRBD2. Germline V gives CDR1 LNHDA, CDR2 SQIVND (reference sequence). V shed 10 bases and J 6 bases; nucleotides not matched to a gene: 9. This CDR3 contains 13 residues. CDR3 in amino acids: CATWTSSSNEQFF. DNA of the CDR3: TGTGCCACCTGGACTAGTAGCTCCAATGAGCAGTTCTTC.

The rearrangement joins TRBV9 to TRBJ1-1; D call uncertain. Trimming cost V 2 bases and J 0 bases, with 5 bases left between them. The CDR3 totals 13 residues. Germline values: CDR1 SGDLS, CDR2 YYNGEE. The CDR3 nucleotides are TGTGCCAGCAGCGTTCAGATGAACACTGAAGCTTTCTTT. Translated, it gives CASSVQMNTEAFF.

The chain combines TRBV9 with TRBJ1-5; TRBD1 matches at 7 bases. The CDR3 contains 14 residues. Trimming took 2 bases from V and 4 from J; bases not matched to a gene: 3. Germline-derived CDR1 and CDR2 are SGDLS and YYNGEE. The CDR3 sequence: CASSVQGGNQPQHF. CDR3 sequence (DNA): TGTGCCAGCAGCGTGCAGGGGGGTAATCAGCCCCAGCATTTT.

This chain uses TRBV18 with TRBJ1-4; TRBD1 agrees at 10 bases. The CDR3 loop spans 17 amino acids. V trimming: 6 bases; J trimming: 1 base; junction bases outside the gene matches: 8. Germline V gene data show CDR1 as KGHSH and CDR2 as LQKENI. CDR3 protein: CASSWPGQGRTNEKLFF. CDR3 bases: TGTGCCAGCTCCTGGCCGGGACAGGGGCGAACTAATGAAAAACTGTTTTTT.

The V and J genes are TRBV7-2 and TRBJ1-4; the match to TRBD1 covers 10 bases. Germline loops: CDR1 SGHTA, CDR2 FQGNSA. The CDR3 loop spans 14 amino acids. The ends lost 5 bases at V and 8 bases at J; junction bases unmatched: 5. CDR3 DNA sequence: TGTGCCAGCAGCACGCGACAGGGGGCGGAAAAACTGTTTTTT. This codes for CASSTRQGAEKLFF.

Only a few counts were recorded for this clone. The chain is built from TRBV7-2 and TRBJ2-5; 7 nucleotides align to TRBD1. V was clipped by 2 bases and J by 5 bases; unmatched bases: 8. CDR1 and CDR2 (germline): SGHTA, FQGNSA. This CDR3 is 15 amino acids long. The CDR3 DNA is TGTGCCAGCAGCTTATACAGGGGCACAGGGGAGACCCAGTACTTC. It is translated as CASSLYRGTGETQYF.